These T cell receptor beta chains were read from a single sample in a study of siplizumab effects on memory and regulatory T cells. Repertoires were generated with immunoSEQ multiplex PCR, while TCRdb's copy carries only in-frame clones and drops some. The top ten clones hold roughly 1.5% of a sample with under 150,000 clones, approximately 94% of them seen once. What was sequenced was non-Treg CD4+ T cells sorted from blood. Receptor source: a human donor in good health. The CDR3 runs from the conserved cysteine through the conserved F or W. Each record gives: clone size, V gene, D gene, J gene, CDR3 protein, CDR3 DNA. A D gene is named only where the DNA matches it firmly. The listing skips clone size in some rows; elsewhere it reads once, few, many or a size class.

>.|TRBV11-2|TRBD1|TRBJ2-7
CASSLVGTAYEQYF
TGTGCCAGCAGCTTAGTTGGGACAGCCTACGAGCAGTACTTC
>few|TRBV21-1|.|TRBJ1-5
CASSRTPPTVPQHF
TGTGCCAGCAGCAGGACACCACCCACAGTACCCCAGCATTTT
>.|TRBV4-2|TRBD1|TRBJ1-2
CASSLEDRGPYGYTF
TGTGCCAGCAGCCTTGAGGACAGGGGCCCCTATGGCTACACCTTC
>.|TRBV6-1|.|TRBJ2-7
CASSDVGTIYEQYF
TGTGCCAGCAGTGACGTCGGCACAATCTACGAGCAGTACTTC
>.|TRBV6-1|.|TRBJ1-2
CASSDSQGRRYTF
TGTGCCAGCAGTGATTCACAGGGTCGGCGCTACACCTTC
>.|TRBV5-4|TRBD1|TRBJ1-2
CASSSGQGAADYGYTF
TGTGCCAGCAGCTCCGGACAGGGGGCGGCGGACTATGGCTACACCTTC
>.|TRBV30|.|TRBJ2-3
CAWTHTQYF
TGTGCCTGGACTCATACGCAGTATTTT
>.|TRBV6-1|.|TRBJ2-5
CASSVRPHDTETQYF
TGTGCCAGCAGTGTCCGACCCCACGATACCGAGACCCAGTACTTC
>.|TRBV7-2|.|TRBJ1-3
CASSLSRNTIYF
TGTGCCAGCAGCTTAAGTAGAAACACCATATATTTT
>.|TRBV5-1|TRBD1|TRBJ2-4
CASSLPPTGLSGIQYF
TGCGCCAGCAGCTTGCCCCCGACAGGGCTCAGCGGCATTCAGTACTTC
>.|TRBV5-4|TRBD1|TRBJ1-2
CASSSQKGAGTINYGYTF
TGTGCCAGCAGCTCGCAAAAGGGGGCCGGGACAATCAACTATGGCTACACCTTC
>.|TRBV6-1|.|TRBJ1-3
CASAVRGGNTIYF
TGTGCCAGCGCCGTGAGGGGAGGAAACACCATATATTTT
>.|TRBV7-2|.|TRBJ1-5
CASSLETGLISQPQHF
TGTGCCAGCAGCTTAGAGACGGGGCTTATTAGTCAGCCCCAGCATTTT
>.|TRBV5-6|TRBD1|TRBJ1-2
CASSLRGLIGGYTF
TGTGCCAGCAGCTTGAGGGGGCTTATCGGAGGCTACACCTTC
>.|TRBV7-2|TRBD1|TRBJ2-3
CASSSTYRQGPDTQYF
TGTGCCAGCAGCTCAACTTATCGACAGGGCCCAGATACGCAGTATTTT
>.|TRBV6-1|.|TRBJ2-3
CASTPLWASTDTQYF
TGTGCCAGCACCCCTCTGTGGGCTAGCACAGATACGCAGTATTTT
>.|TRBV19|TRBD2|TRBJ2-1
CASRQAGGRQGEQFF
TGTGCCAGTAGGCAAGCGGGAGGGAGACAGGGTGAGCAGTTCTTC
>.|TRBV5-6|.|TRBJ2-5
CASSLARAQETQYF
TGTGCCAGCAGCTTGGCACGGGCCCAAGAGACCCAGTACTTC
>.|TRBV7-2|.|TRBJ2-5
CASSLNGRKETQYF
TGTGCCAGCAGCCTAAACGGGAGAAAAGAGACCCAGTACTTC
>.|TRBV6-5|.|TRBJ2-3
CASGLGRSSDTQYF
TGTGCCAGCGGCCTCGGCAGGTCATCAGATACGCAGTATTTT
>once|TRBV12-5|.|TRBJ2-7
CASGLVPRWVF
TGTGCTAGTGGTTTGGTACCTAGATGGGTCTTC
>.|TRBV7-9|.|TRBJ2-3
CASMRGTTDTQYF
TGTGCCAGCATGAGGGGGACCACAGATACGCAGTATTTT
>.|TRBV18|TRBD1|TRBJ1-2
CASSPDRVGRGYTF
TGTGCCAGCTCTCCCGACAGGGTAGGACGGGGCTACACCTTC
>.|TRBV7-9|TRBD2|TRBJ2-7
CASSLAAGAYEQYF
TGTGCCAGCAGCCTCGCAGCGGGGGCCTACGAGCAGTACTTC
>.|TRBV4-2|TRBD2|TRBJ2-1
CASSQTSGGLDEQFF
TGTGCCAGCAGCCAGACTAGCGGGGGGCTCGATGAGCAGTTCTTC
>.|TRBV4-1|.|TRBJ2-7
CASSQAGSYEQYF
TGCGCCAGCAGCCAAGCAGGGAGCTACGAGCAGTACTTC
>.|TRBV2|.|TRBJ2-7
CASSPSQGYEQYF
TGTGCCAGCAGCCCCTCTCAGGGGTACGAGCAGTACTTC
>.|TRBV6-5|.|TRBJ1-2
CASSSQGGYTF
TGTGCCAGCAGCTCCCAAGGTGGCTACACCTTT
>.|TRBV2|TRBD1|TRBJ1-2
CAIPAGGAGGYTF
TGTGCCATCCCGGCAGGGGGCGCGGGTGGCTACACCTTC
>.|TRBV2|.|TRBJ1-5
CASSRQSRDQPQHF
TGTGCCAGCAGCAGACAGTCCAGAGATCAGCCCCAGCATTTT
>.|TRBV7-9|.|TRBJ1-1
CASSSSWGLAANTEAFF
TGTGCCAGCAGCTCGAGTTGGGGGCTGGCAGCGAACACTGAAGCTTTCTTT
>.|TRBV6-5|.|TRBJ1-6
CASSQPPSDSPLHF
TGTGCCAGCAGTCAACCTCCGTCAGATTCACCCCTCCACTTT
>.|TRBV19|.|TRBJ1-1
CASSKGDTEAFF
TGTGCCAGTAGTAAAGGGGACACTGAAGCTTTCTTT
>.|TRBV5-6|.|TRBJ2-7
CASSFLPGKTGGRYEQYF
TGTGCCAGCAGCTTTCTCCCGGGGAAAACCGGCGGCAGGTACGAGCAGTACTTC
>few|TRBV10-1|TRBD2|TRBJ2-7
CASSGSLAGDYEQYF
TGCGCCAGCAGTGGGTCGCTAGCGGGAGACTACGAGCAGTACTTC
>.|TRBV7-6|.|TRBJ2-3
CASSLGRKRGRLSDTQYF
TGTGCCAGCAGCTTAGGCCGGAAACGGGGGAGGTTATCAGATACGCAGTATTTT
>.|TRBV11-3|TRBD2|TRBJ2-1
CASSSGLAKEQFF
TGTGCCAGCAGCTCCGGACTAGCCAAAGAGCAGTTCTTC
>.|TRBV5-6|.|TRBJ2-3
CASSQTYTDTQYF
TGTGCCAGCAGCCAAACCTACACAGATACGCAGTATTTT
>once|TRBV11-2|.|TRBJ2-3
CASSIQSGRGSDTQYF
TGTGCCAGCAGCATTCAATCGGGAAGAGGTTCAGATACGCAGTATTTT
>once|TRBV6-5|TRBD1|TRBJ2-7
CASSSGQFDSYEQYF
TGTGCCAGCAGTTCGGGACAGTTTGACTCCTACGAGCAGTACTTC
>.|TRBV7-3|.|TRBJ2-2
CASSTRTAGELFF
TGTGCCAGCAGCACTCGAACCGCCGGGGAGCTGTTTTTT
>.|TRBV5-1|TRBD2|TRBJ2-5
CASSLGPSGVSQETQYF
TGCGCCAGCAGCCTGGGTCCGAGCGGGGTCTCCCAAGAGACCCAGTACTTC
>.|TRBV5-4|TRBD2|TRBJ2-2
CASRGGTSGTNTGELFF
TGTGCCAGTCGGGGGGGAACTAGCGGGACTAACACCGGGGAGCTGTTTTTT
>.|TRBV6-5|TRBD1|TRBJ1-1
CASGRTGDKAFF
TGTGCCAGCGGGAGGACAGGCGACAAAGCTTTCTTT
>.|TRBV6-6|.|TRBJ1-2
CASSYGGGLDYGYTF
TGTGCCAGCAGTTACGGTGGGGGATTGGACTATGGCTACACCTTC
>.|TRBV6-1|.|TRBJ2-1
CASSEPPGEGFF
TGTGCCAGCAGTGAACCGCCGGGAGAGGGGTTCTTC
>.|TRBV5-4|.|TRBJ2-1
CASSLANREQFF
TGTGCCAGCAGCTTGGCCAATAGGGAGCAGTTCTTC
>.|TRBV7-9|.|TRBJ1-1
CASSLEGGITEAFF
TGTGCCAGCAGCTTAGAAGGAGGGATCACTGAAGCTTTCTTT
>.|TRBV12-5|.|TRBJ2-7
CASGLYGNSYEQYF
TGTGCTAGTGGTTTGTACGGAAACTCCTACGAGCAGTACTTC
>.|TRBV5-1|TRBD2|TRBJ2-5
CASSFGTSGSPETQYF
TGCGCCAGCAGCTTCGGGACTAGCGGGAGTCCGGAGACCCAGTACTTC
>.|TRBV7-2|.|TRBJ2-7
CASSYAGAAVYEQYF
TGTGCCAGCAGCTACGCGGGGGCAGCGGTCTACGAGCAGTACTTC
>.|TRBV9|TRBD1|TRBJ1-2
CASSPTGGDGYTF
TGTGCCAGCAGCCCCACAGGGGGGGACGGCTACACCTTC
>.|TRBV9|.|TRBJ2-7
CASSVASGSSSYEQYF
TGTGCCAGCAGCGTAGCCTCAGGGAGCAGCTCCTACGAGCAGTACTTC
>.|TRBV7-2|.|TRBJ1-2
CASSQESGPNYGYTF
TGTGCCAGCAGCCAGGAGTCAGGGCCGAACTATGGCTACACCTTC